The 6 T cell receptor beta chains below come from one sample, sequenced in a study of CD8 T cells in Susac syndrome. Random hexamers were used to reverse transcribe the RNA input (roughly 0.5 to 1 ug). TCRdb reprocessed the immunoSEQ multiplex PCR reads via MiXCR and lists one record per CDR3 protein. The sample records about 120,000 distinct CDR3 sequences, 85% to 95% being singletons. Sequenced sample: CD8+ T cells from PBMCs. These receptors came from a human donor in good health.

V is TRBV20-1 and J is TRBJ2-3; no clear D gene. Trimming took off 0 bases at V and 0 bases at J, with 13 bases between the two ends. CDR1 DFQATT and CDR2 SNEGSKA come from the germline V gene (reference sequence). CDR3 length equals 16 residues. This CDR3 reads CSARDRLLRSTDTQYF. The CDR3 DNA follows: TGCAGTGCTAGAGATAGGCTGCTCCGGAGCACAGATACGCAGTATTTT.

The V gene is TRBV6-5, the J gene TRBJ2-3, with 12 bases fitting TRBD2. The V segment lost 4 bases and the J segment 3 bases; nucleotides outside the gene matches: 11. The germline CDR1 and CDR2 sequences are MNHEY and SVGAGI. The CDR3 is 18 amino acids. DNA for the CDR3: TGTGCCAGCAGTTCCGCGCTAGCGGGAGGGCTGAATACAGATACGCAGTATTTT. Its protein is CASSSALAGGLNTDTQYF.

The V and J genes are TRBV3-1 and TRBJ1-2; 9 nucleotides align to TRBD1. The germline gives CDR1 LGHDT, CDR2 YNNKEL (reference sequence). J gave up 5 bases and V 8 bases, and 6 bases lay outside the gene matches. This CDR3 has 13 residues. The CDR3 DNA is TGTGCCAGCCGGGACAGGGCCGCTTATGGCTACACCTTC. It yields the protein CASRDRAAYGYTF.

In its sample, this clonotype was seen once. The rearrangement uses TRBV2 and TRBJ1-2; D is unclear. This CDR3 is 11 amino acids long. The V gene's germline CDR1 is SNHLY and CDR2 FYNNEI. Trimming left V 2 bases short and J 9 bases short, with 7 bases between. CDR3 loop: CASSENIRYTF. The CDR3 DNA follows: TGTGCCAGCAGTGAAAACATTCGCTACACCTTC.

The chain has TRBV6-2 or TRBV6-3 and TRBJ2-5; 8 bases agree with TRBD2. CDR1 and CDR2 from the germline V gene are MNHEY and SVGEGT. This CDR3 comprises 15 residues. V gave up 4 bases and J gave up 5 bases; unmatched junction bases: 9. The CDR3 nucleotides read TGTGCCAGCAGTTCTGGTAGCGGGACTTCGGAGACCCAGTACTTC. Translation: CASSSGSGTSETQYF.

This chain joins TRBV4-3 and TRBJ1-2; D not certain. The CDR3 is made up of 14 amino acids. Germline V gene lookup returns CDR1 LGHNA and CDR2 YSLEER. The V end was cut by 0 bases, the J end by 8 bases, with 13 bases between. The CDR3 nucleotides are TGCGCCAGCAGCCAAGACGGTTTTGAGGAAGGCTACACCTTC. It specifies CASSQDGFEEGYTF.